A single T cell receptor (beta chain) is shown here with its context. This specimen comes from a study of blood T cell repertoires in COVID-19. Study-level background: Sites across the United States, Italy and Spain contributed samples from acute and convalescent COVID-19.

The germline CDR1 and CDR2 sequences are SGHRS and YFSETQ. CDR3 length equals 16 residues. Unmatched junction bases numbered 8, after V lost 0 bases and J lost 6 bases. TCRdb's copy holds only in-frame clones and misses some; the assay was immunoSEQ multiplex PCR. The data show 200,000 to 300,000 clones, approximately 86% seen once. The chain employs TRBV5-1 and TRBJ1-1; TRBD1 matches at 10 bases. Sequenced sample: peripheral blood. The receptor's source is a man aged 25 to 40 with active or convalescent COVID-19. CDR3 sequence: CASSLAGTGARSEAFF. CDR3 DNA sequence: TGCGCCAGCAGCTTGGCCGGGACAGGGGCGAGGTCTGAAGCTTTCTTT.